This is a list of T cell receptor beta chains from one sample in a study of Ad26.COV2.S vaccination and SARS-CoV-2 variants. Sequencing was performed with immunoSEQ multiplex PCR; in TCRdb, only in-frame clones are kept and a portion is missing. The sample carries about 420,000 clones, roughly 90% recorded once. The material sequenced was peripheral blood, taken in a trial of Ad26.COV2.S vaccine versus placebo. These receptors originate from a person between 18 and 65 years old who received the Ad26.COV2.S COVID-19 vaccine or a placebo. Each CDR3 is given with its conserved first and last residue. The D gene is left open where the match is weak. Size is omitted from some rows. Given values are once, few, many or a class for expanded clones.

NA	TRBV11-2	TRBJ2-5	TRBD1	CASSPDRGRSETQYF	TGTGCCAGCAGCCCCGACAGGGGGCGTTCGGAGACCCAGTACTTC
NA	TRBV19	TRBJ2-7	TRBD1	CASSATPQTGGATGEQYF	TGTGCCAGTAGTGCCACCCCCCAGACAGGGGGCGCCACTGGCGAGCAGTACTTC
NA	TRBV6-6	TRBJ2-5	TRBD1	CASSTTGARETQYF	TGTGCCAGCAGTACGACAGGGGCCCGCGAGACCCAGTACTTC
NA	TRBV7-2	TRBJ1-2	TRBD1	CASSLVGTAINYGYTF	TGTGCCAGCAGCTTAGTGGGGACAGCTATTAACTATGGCTACACCTTC
NA	TRBV6-5	TRBJ2-2	NA	CASSYFQGSGELFF	TGTGCCAGCAGTTATTTTCAGGGTTCCGGGGAGCTGTTTTTT
once	TRBV9	TRBJ2-1	TRBD2	CASSAGTRNEQFF	TGTGCCAGCAGCGCCGGGACTAGGAATGAGCAGTTCTTC
NA	TRBV5-5	TRBJ2-5	TRBD1	CASTLTGGNQETQYF	TGTGCCAGCACACTGACAGGGGGAAACCAAGAGACCCAGTACTTC
NA	TRBV9	TRBJ1-3	NA	CASSAGTFVGNTIYF	TGTGCCAGCAGCGCCGGGACATTCGTGGGAAACACCATATATTTT
NA	TRBV7-9	TRBJ1-3	TRBD1	CASSTNRGIVSGNTIYF	TGTGCCAGCAGCACCAACAGGGGAATAGTCTCTGGAAACACCATATATTTT
NA	TRBV2	TRBJ1-6	TRBD1	CASRTGLHSPLHF	TGTGCCAGCAGGACAGGGTTGCATTCACCCCTCCACTTT
NA	TRBV7-9	TRBJ1-1	NA	CASSPRVGAGTEAFF	TGTGCCAGCAGCCCAAGGGTAGGGGCCGGCACTGAAGCTTTCTTT
NA	TRBV18	TRBJ2-1	TRBD2	CASSPRTSGYNEQFF	TGTGCCAGCTCACCAAGGACTAGCGGCTACAATGAGCAGTTCTTC
NA	TRBV5-1	TRBJ2-2	TRBD1	CASSLAQGAGELFF	TGCGCCAGCAGCTTGGCACAGGGGGCCGGGGAGCTGTTTTTT
NA	TRBV5-1	TRBJ1-2	NA	CASRRGIGDYGYTF	TGCGCCTCCCGCCGGGGGATTGGGGACTATGGCTACACCTTC
NA	TRBV19	TRBJ1-5	NA	CASSIGSGPDNQPQHF	TGTGCCAGTAGTATTGGATCAGGCCCTGACAATCAGCCCCAGCATTTT
NA	TRBV30	TRBJ1-6	NA	CAFCLEDNSPLHF	TGTGCCTTCTGTCTGGAGGATAATTCACCCCTCCACTTT
NA	TRBV20-1	TRBJ1-1	TRBD1	CSPGGATEAFF	TGCAGTCCAGGGGGGGCCACTGAAGCTTTCTTT